The clone carrying this T cell receptor beta chain was seen a few times. Using a J-beta primer mix together with a sample-barcoded 5' primer, a second PCR was run for roughly 7 to 12 cycles. Via MiXCR, TCRdb re-called the 5' RACE reads, giving one row per CDR3 protein. The sample lists roughly 680,000 distinct CDR3 sequences, 45% to 50% occurring once. The data were obtained in a study of blood T cells in healthy people across ages. This CDR3 comprises 14 residues. Trimming left V 6 bases short and J 6 bases short, with 14 bases between. In germline, CDR1 is MNHEY, CDR2 SMNVEV (reference sequence). Whenever a sample was processed, at least 6.5 million PBMCs were isolated.

This TCR derives from a woman aged 55-75 years in good health. Sequencing was done on a sample of blood. The rearrangement uses TRBV27 and TRBJ1-4; D perhaps matches TRBD1 (6 bases). In DNA, the CDR3 is TGTGCCAGCAGACGCGGGGACACCTATGAAAAACTGTTTTTT. The encoded protein is CASRRGDTYEKLFF.